These T cell receptor beta chains were read from a single sample in a study of CD4 T cells in relation to SARS-CoV-2 and coronaviruses. TCRdb's copy holds only in-frame clones and misses some; the assay was immunoSEQ multiplex PCR. Of 38,000 or so clones listed, around four fifths were seen once; the top ten hold about a fifth. What these receptors recognize is not known. The specimen sequenced was memory CD4+ T cells from PBMCs, cultured in vitro. The receptor set was obtained from an adult with COVID-19. Both conserved end residues are part of each CDR3. Fields, in order: V gene, J gene, D gene, clone size, CDR3 protein, CDR3 DNA. A D gene is named only where the DNA matches it firmly. Clone size is stated in some rows and not others, as once, few, many or a class when expanded.

TRBV28	TRBJ1-2	-	-	CASSPTTGTMNYGYTF	TGTGCCAGCAGCCCAACGACCGGGACGATGAACTATGGCTACACCTTC
TRBV5-1	TRBJ2-1	-	once	CASSTGRDYNEQFF	TGCGCCAGCAGCACAGGGCGGGATTACAATGAGCAGTTCTTC
TRBV27	TRBJ2-3	-	-	CASGEQLSTDTQYF	TGTGCCAGCGGGGAGCAACTTAGCACAGATACGCAGTATTTT
TRBV30	TRBJ2-7	TRBD1	few	CAHKSRGSSSYEQYF	TGTGCCCATAAATCCAGGGGGTCCAGCTCCTACGAGCAGTACTTC
TRBV6-5	TRBJ2-7	TRBD1	once	CASSQGQTYEQYF	TGTGCCAGCAGCCAGGGACAGACCTACGAGCAGTACTTC
TRBV19	TRBJ1-1	-	-	CASSIQGMTEAFF	TGTGCCAGTAGTATACAGGGAATGACTGAAGCTTTCTTT
TRBV28	TRBJ2-3	-	few	CASRSIRGTDTQYF	TGTGCCAGCAGATCCATCCGGGGTACAGATACGCAGTATTTT
TRBV2	TRBJ1-5	-	few	CASSDGDQPQHF	TGTGCCAGCAGTGATGGGGATCAGCCCCAGCATTTT
TRBV28	TRBJ1-3	-	-	CASSFNSGNTIYF	TGTGCCAGCAGTTTTAATTCTGGAAACACCATATATTTT
TRBV19	TRBJ1-4	-	-	CASSTGGGRIGYEKLFF	TGTGCCAGTAGTACCGGGGGCGGGAGGATTGGCTATGAAAAACTGTTTTTT
TRBV29-1	TRBJ2-1	-	-	CSVALFSSYNEQFF	TGCAGCGTTGCACTATTTAGCTCCTACAATGAGCAGTTCTTC
TRBV3-1/TRBV3-2	TRBJ2-1	-	-	CASSPLGGPEQFF	TGTGCCAGCAGCCCCCTGGGGGGGCCAGAGCAGTTCTTC
TRBV7-9	TRBJ2-3	-	-	CASRKTSTDTQYF	TGTGCCAGCAGAAAAACTAGCACAGATACGCAGTATTTT
TRBV28	TRBJ2-7	-	-	CASSKQQGYEQYF	TGTGCCAGCAGCAAGCAACAGGGCTACGAGCAGTACTTC
TRBV6-2/TRBV6-3	TRBJ2-3	TRBD2	once	CASSQSGRWDTQYF	TGTGCCAGCAGCCAAAGCGGGAGGTGGGATACGCAGTATTTT
TRBV2	TRBJ2-1	-	-	CASSLGEQFF	TGTGCCAGCAGTTTAGGTGAGCAGTTCTTC
TRBV5-4	TRBJ2-7	-	-	CASSLAVDSSYEQYF	TGTGCCAGCAGCTTGGCCGTCGACAGCTCCTACGAGCAGTACTTC
TRBV5-4	TRBJ2-7	-	-	CASSWYGNYEQYF	TGTGCCAGCAGCTGGTACGGCAACTACGAGCAGTACTTC
TRBV6-5	TRBJ1-1	-	-	CASSYYMANTEAFF	TGTGCCAGCAGTTACTACATGGCGAACACTGAAGCTTTCTTT
TRBV28	TRBJ2-1	TRBD1	-	CASRPFGGSRGRDNEQFF	TGTGCCAGCAGGCCTTTCGGTGGGAGCAGGGGGAGAGACAATGAGCAGTTCTTC